This paragraph covers one TCR beta chain sequence. TCRdb's table, derived via immunoSEQ multiplex PCR, lists solely in-frame clones and lacks some. The sample records about 190,000 clones, roughly 84% being singletons. The study drew participants aged about 18 to 90 years from 20 to 30 US areas. These data belong to a study of blood T cell repertoires in COVID-19. The CDR3 has 18 amino acids. CDR1 is SGHTA, CDR2 FQGNSA, per germline. After removal of 5 bases from V and 0 bases from J, the junction contained 13 bases not matched to a gene. This chain connects TRBV7-2 to TRBJ2-4; TRBD1 aligns across 7 bases. The clonotype comes from a woman in her 30s who had recovered from COVID-19. Sequencing input: PBMCs or T cells enriched from blood (not recorded which). The CDR3 region is CASSRRAQGDLAKNIQYF. The CDR3 DNA is TGTGCCAGCAGCCGCCGGGCCCAGGGGGATCTAGCCAAAAACATTCAGTACTTC.